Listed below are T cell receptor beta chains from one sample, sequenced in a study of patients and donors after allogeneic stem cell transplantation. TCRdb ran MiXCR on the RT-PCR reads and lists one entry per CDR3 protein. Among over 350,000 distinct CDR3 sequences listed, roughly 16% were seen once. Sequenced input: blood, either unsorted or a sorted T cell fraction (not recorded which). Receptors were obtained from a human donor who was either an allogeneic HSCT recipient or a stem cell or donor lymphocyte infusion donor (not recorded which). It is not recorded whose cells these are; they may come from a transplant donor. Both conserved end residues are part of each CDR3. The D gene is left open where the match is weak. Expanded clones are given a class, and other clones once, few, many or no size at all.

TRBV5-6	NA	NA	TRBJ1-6	CASSPGTDDLHF	TGTGCCAGCAGCCCCGGGACGGACGACCTCCACTTT
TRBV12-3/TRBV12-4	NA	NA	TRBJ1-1	CASSSGGRGMAFF	TGTGCCAGCAGTTCGGGGGGCAGGGGAATGGCTTTCTTT
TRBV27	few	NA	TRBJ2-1	CASSLSMLYNEQFF	TGTGCCAGCAGTTTATCGATGCTCTACAATGAGCAGTTCTTC
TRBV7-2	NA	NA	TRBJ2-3	CASSKLTGLGTQYF	TGTGCCAGCAGCAAACTCACGGGGCTTGGTACGCAGTATTTT
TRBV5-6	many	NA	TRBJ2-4	CASSRLAVAKNIQYF	TGTGCCAGCAGCCGTTTAGCGGTAGCCAAAAACATTCAGTACTTC
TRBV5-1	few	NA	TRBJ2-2	CASSPIDRTGELFF	TGCGCCAGCAGCCCGATAGACAGGACCGGGGAGCTGTTTTTT
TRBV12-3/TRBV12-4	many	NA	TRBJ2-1	CATTWGGSYNEQFF	TGTGCCACCACTTGGGGCGGATCATACAATGAGCAGTTCTTC
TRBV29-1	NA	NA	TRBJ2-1	CSVRGSSYNEQFF	TGCAGCGTTCGGGGGAGCTCCTACAATGAGCAGTTCTTC
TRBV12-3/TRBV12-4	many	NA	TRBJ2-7	CASNLMGTYEQYF	TGTGCCAGCAACTTAATGGGAACCTACGAGCAGTACTTC
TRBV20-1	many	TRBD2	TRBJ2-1	CSASGRGAYNEQFF	TGCAGTGCTAGCGGGAGGGGGGCCTACAATGAGCAGTTCTTC
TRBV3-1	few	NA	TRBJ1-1	CASSQVVLTGTEAFF	TGTGCCAGCAGCCAAGTAGTCCTAACGGGGACTGAAGCTTTCTTT
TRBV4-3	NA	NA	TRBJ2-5	CASSQWPGEETQYF	TGCGCCAGCAGCCAATGGCCAGGGGAAGAGACCCAGTACTTC
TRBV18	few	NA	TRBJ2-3	CASSPPNRRTTDTQYF	TGTGCCAGCTCACCACCGAACAGAAGGACCACAGATACGCAGTATTTT
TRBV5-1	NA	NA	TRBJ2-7	CASSFYLSYEQYF	TGCGCCAGCAGCTTTTACCTCTCCTACGAGCAGTACTTC
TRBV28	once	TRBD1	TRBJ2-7	CASSFRGQGAYEQYF	TGTGCCAGCAGTTTTCGTGGACAGGGGGCCTACGAGCAGTACTTC
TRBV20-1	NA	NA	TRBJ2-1	CSATGGASEWVF	TGCAGTGCTACCGGTGGGGCTAGCGAGTGGGTCTTC
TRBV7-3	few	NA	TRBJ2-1	CASSLRGQPLNEQFF	TGTGCCAGCAGCTTAAGAGGCCAACCCCTCAATGAGCAGTTCTTC
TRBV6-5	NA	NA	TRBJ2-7	CASSLGGLRWHF	TGTGCCAGCAGTCTCGGCGGGCTGAGGTGGCACTTC
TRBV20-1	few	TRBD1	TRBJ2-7	CSALRTGSSYEQYF	TGCAGTGCTCTCAGGACAGGGAGCTCCTACGAGCAGTACTTC
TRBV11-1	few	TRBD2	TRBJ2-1	CASSLLLAGYVGKSYNEQFF	TGTGCCAGCAGCTTATTACTAGCGGGATACGTTGGAAAATCCTACAATGAGCAGTTCTTC
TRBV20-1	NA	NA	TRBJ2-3	CSARGRSAQYF	TGCAGTGCTAGAGGACGGAGCGCGCAGTATTTT
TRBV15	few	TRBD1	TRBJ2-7	CATSLSGTGAYEQYF	TGTGCCACCAGCCTTTCCGGGACAGGGGCCTACGAGCAGTACTTC
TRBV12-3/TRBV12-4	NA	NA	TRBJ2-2	CASSYLTSPNTGELFF	TGTGCCAGCAGCTATCTAACTAGCCCGAACACCGGGGAGCTGTTTTTT
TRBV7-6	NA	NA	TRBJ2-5	CASSWGDGGTIQETQYF	TGTGCCAGCAGCTGGGGTGATGGCGGGACGATCCAAGAGACCCAGTACTTC
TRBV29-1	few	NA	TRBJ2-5	CSVGESAGRETQYF	TGCAGCGTAGGAGAATCCGCCGGTCGGGAGACCCAGTACTTC
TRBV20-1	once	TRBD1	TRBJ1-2	CSATPTGNYGYTF	TGCAGTGCTACCCCGACAGGGAACTATGGCTACACCTTC
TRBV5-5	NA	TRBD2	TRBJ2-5	CASSLTSGSKETQYF	TGTGCCAGCAGCTTGACTAGCGGGAGTAAAGAGACCCAGTACTTC
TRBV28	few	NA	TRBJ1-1	CASHGGRTEAFF	TGTGCCAGCCACGGGGGGCGGACTGAAGCTTTCTTT
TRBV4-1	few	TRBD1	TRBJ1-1	CASSPWTGTRTEAFF	TGCGCCAGCAGCCCCTGGACAGGGACGCGCACTGAAGCTTTCTTT
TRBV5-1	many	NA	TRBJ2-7	CASRFRDEQYF	TGCGCCAGCCGCTTCCGGGACGAGCAGTACTTC
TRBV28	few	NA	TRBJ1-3	CASSLHVAGNTIYF	TGTGCCAGCAGTTTACATGTGGCTGGAAACACCATATATTTT
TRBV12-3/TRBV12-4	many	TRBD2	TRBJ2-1	CASRKAGEAPNEQFF	TGTGCCAGCAGGAAAGCGGGAGAGGCCCCCAATGAGCAGTTCTTC
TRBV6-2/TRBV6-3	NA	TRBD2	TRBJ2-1	CASSPIAGGGGEQFF	TGTGCCAGCAGCCCTATAGCGGGAGGGGGCGGTGAGCAGTTCTTC
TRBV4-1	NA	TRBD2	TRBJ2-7	CASSQDRSGSSYEQYF	TGCGCCAGCAGCCAAGATCGAAGCGGGAGCTCCTACGAGCAGTACTTC
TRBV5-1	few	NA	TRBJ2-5	CASSLGGAGVGETQYF	TGCGCCAGCAGCCTTGGAGGGGCAGGGGTAGGTGAGACCCAGTACTTC
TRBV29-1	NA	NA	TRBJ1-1	CSVVRGTTEAFF	TGCAGCGTTGTACGGGGCACCACTGAAGCTTTCTTT
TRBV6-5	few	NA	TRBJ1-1	CASSYPRGGSNTEAFF	TGTGCCAGCAGTTACCCAAGAGGAGGGTCTAACACTGAAGCTTTCTTT
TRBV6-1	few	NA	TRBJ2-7	CASSRSGTLSSYEQYF	TGTGCCAGCAGTAGATCCGGGACTCTGAGCTCCTACGAGCAGTACTTC
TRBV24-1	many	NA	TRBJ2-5	CATSDPWTDQETQYF	TGTGCCACCAGTGATCCTTGGACAGACCAAGAGACCCAGTACTTC
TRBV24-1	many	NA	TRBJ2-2	CATSAAENTGELFF	TGTGCCACCAGTGCAGCGGAAAACACCGGGGAGCTGTTTTTT
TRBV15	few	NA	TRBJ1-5	CATSRPGNQPQHF	TGTGCCACCAGCCGGCCCGGCAATCAGCCCCAGCATTTT
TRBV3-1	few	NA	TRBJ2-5	CASSQGFESSRTQYF	TGTGCCAGCAGCCAAGGGTTCGAGAGCTCCAGGACCCAGTACTTC
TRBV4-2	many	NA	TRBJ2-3	CASSQDPRDTQYF	TGTGCCAGCAGCCAAGATCCTCGAGATACGCAGTATTTT
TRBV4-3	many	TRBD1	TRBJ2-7	CASSQDLLWDRVEQYF	TGCGCCAGCAGCCAAGATTTGTTATGGGACAGGGTCGAGCAGTACTTC
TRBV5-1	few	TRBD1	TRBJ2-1	CASSLFLTGDNEQFF	TGCGCCAGCAGCTTATTTTTAACAGGGGACAATGAGCAGTTCTTC
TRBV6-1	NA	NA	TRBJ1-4	CASRLIKANGEKLFF	TGTGCCAGCCGACTCATAAAAGCGAATGGGGAAAAACTGTTTTTT
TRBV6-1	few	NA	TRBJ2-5	CASSVYGGRETQYF	TGTGCCAGCAGTGTATACGGGGGGCGGGAGACCCAGTACTTC
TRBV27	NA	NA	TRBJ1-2	CASRTSGETDYGYTF	TGTGCCAGCAGGACTTCGGGGGAGACGGACTATGGCTACACCTTC
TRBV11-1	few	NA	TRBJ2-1	CASSFSGSGPYNEQFF	TGTGCCAGCAGCTTCAGTGGGTCAGGGCCCTACAATGAGCAGTTCTTC
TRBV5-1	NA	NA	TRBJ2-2	CASSAGRLDTGELFF	TGCGCCAGCAGCGCGGGACGTCTGGACACCGGGGAGCTGTTTTTT
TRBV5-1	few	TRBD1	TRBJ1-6	CASSPLTGIIGNSPLHF	TGCGCCAGCAGCCCCTTGACAGGGATAATCGGGAATTCACCCCTCCACTTT
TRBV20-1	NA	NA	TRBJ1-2	CSASAGAYGYTF	TGCAGTGCTAGTGCCGGGGCCTATGGCTACACCTTC
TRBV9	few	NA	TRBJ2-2	CASSRQVNTGELFF	TGTGCCAGCAGCCGACAGGTGAACACCGGGGAGCTGTTTTTT
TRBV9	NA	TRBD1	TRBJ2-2	CASSGGQGLAGELFF	TGTGCCAGCAGCGGAGGACAGGGCCTGGCCGGGGAGCTGTTTTTT
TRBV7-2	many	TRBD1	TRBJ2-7	CASSFGQGFYEQYF	TGTGCCAGCAGCTTCGGACAGGGCTTCTACGAGCAGTACTTC
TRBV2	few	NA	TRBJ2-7	CGSNNRYEQYF	TGTGGCAGTAATAACCGCTACGAGCAGTACTTC
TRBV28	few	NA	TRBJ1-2	CAADRTNYGYTF	TGTGCCGCGGACAGAACTAACTATGGCTACACCTTC
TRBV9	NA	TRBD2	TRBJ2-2	CASSVSGSAGELFF	TGTGCCAGCAGCGTGAGCGGGAGTGCCGGGGAGCTGTTTTTT
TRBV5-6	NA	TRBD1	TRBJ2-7	CASSWGQGLYEQYF	TGTGCCAGCAGCTGGGGACAGGGACTGTACGAGCAGTACTTC
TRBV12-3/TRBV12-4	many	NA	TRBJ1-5	CASSLGQQFNQPQHF	TGTGCCAGCAGTTTAGGACAGCAATTCAATCAGCCCCAGCATTTT